This entry concerns a single TCR beta chain. Its target antigen remains unknown. No clone much larger than this one lies a single base away; base qualities are absent. From each donor, a single peripheral blood sample of approximately 110 mL on average was drawn into heparinised tubes. Using a panel that included CD45RO, CCR7, CD25, CD127, CD95 and CD27, naive, central memory, regulatory and stem cell-like memory CD4+ T cells were sorted on a BD FACSAria II. All sorted populations exceeded 98% purity. PBMCs were isolated right away by Lymphoprep density gradient centrifugation and were stained directly, without culture. So that batch effects would be minimized, each experiment stained and sorted samples in pairs, pairing one healthy donor with one patient. The data belong to a study of beta chain features in type 1 diabetes (dated by TCRdb to the late 2010s). Study-wide context: Mean age, gender distribution, total cell number and subset yield were not different between patients and healthy donors. Whereas all 28 donors provided naive and central memory subsets, regulatory and stem cell-like memory subsets were isolated from just 8 patients and about 8 healthy donors. Across all samples, around 99 million sorted cells were examined, and cell number per subset correlated strongly with RNA yield. In the study, recently diagnosed type 1 diabetes patients and matched healthy donors were compared on the TCRB repertoires of their sorted circulating CD4+ T cell subsets. Points the paper makes about the study in general: Because the HLA sub-analyses included only small numbers of individuals, any influence of HLA type on TCRB rearrangement was left unresolved. A moderate but significant shortening of TCRB CDR3 length was observed in type 1 diabetes patients in all four CD4+ subsets. Because cDNA was sequenced instead of genomic DNA, activated cells with high expression could be over-represented, although the groups did not differ in activation or CD3 levels. Shorter templates might have been favored by PCR, but patient and control samples were amplified and corrected together, so both groups would have been affected equally by any skew. The naive, central memory and regulatory TCRB repertoires appeared to resemble one another more closely among patients than among healthy donors. At VDJ recombination sites, patients with type 1 diabetes made fewer insertions and deleted more nucleotides, a pattern implying thymic rearrangement abnormalities.

The entire isolated RNA was reverse transcribed using the High Capacity cDNA Reverse Transcription Kit, and thus expressed TCRB transcripts were sequenced. Deep immunoSEQ sequencing was applied to naive, central memory and regulatory T cell samples, giving an average of approximately 3.8 million total reads per sample. After sorted cells were lysed in RLT buffer, RNA was extracted with DNase-treated RNeasy Micro or Mini kits, with the choice depending on cell number. Each cell subset was processed on its own to prevent cross-contamination, while patient and healthy donor samples were processed together. The immunoSEQ multiplex PCR was used to amplify TCRB sequences from cDNA, generating 87-bp fragments that spanned the CDR3 region. Sequencing of the amplicons was done on the Illumina HiSeq platform. The authors processed their data as follows. Synthetic template baselines were used to correct PCR bias computationally, reads within Hamming distance 2 were collapsed, and singletons that could not be merged were discarded. Reads were aligned to IMGT to assign V, D and J genes, CDR3 length, and insertions or deletions at six rearrangement sites. Clonotype counts were normalized to sorted cell number within each subset before computing true diversity and Gini coefficients with the tcR R package. The overlap coefficient, calculated on TCRB nucleotide sequences, was used to measure repertoire sharing. Out-of-frame TCRB sequences from naive cells were analyzed as a proxy for the pre-selection repertoire. This is the immuneACCESS table as TCRdb keeps it, with only in-frame sequences that have V and J called. A part of the clones is gone; compared with another copy, unresolved V genes explain less than half, and the rest is unexplained. V and J calls and clone size follow that table, whereas D and trimming were derived from the DNA. This sample holds under 400,000 clones; approximately 12% were observed only once. 0.0095% to 0.011% of the sample belongs to the ten largest clones.

This sequence was found in a woman between 18 and 29 years old with type 1 diabetes. What was sequenced was naive CD4+ T cells from blood. Explained via the paper, the cell subset or site label denotes: true naive CD4+ T cells.

The nucleotide sequence reads as follows: TGTGCCAGCAGGACCCGACAGGAAACCTACGAGCAGTACTTC. It encodes CASRTRQETYEQYF. The chain joins TRBV28 to TRBJ2-5; a tentative D match to TRBD1 spans 6 bases. Gene TRBJ2-7 matches the end of the DNA better, so the J call may be wrong. Its CDR3 holds 14 amino acids, cysteine through phenylalanine. The entry retains the CDR3 DNA only, 42 bases that are in frame from base 1. CDR1 and CDR2 are read off the germline V gene as MDHEN and SYDVKM.